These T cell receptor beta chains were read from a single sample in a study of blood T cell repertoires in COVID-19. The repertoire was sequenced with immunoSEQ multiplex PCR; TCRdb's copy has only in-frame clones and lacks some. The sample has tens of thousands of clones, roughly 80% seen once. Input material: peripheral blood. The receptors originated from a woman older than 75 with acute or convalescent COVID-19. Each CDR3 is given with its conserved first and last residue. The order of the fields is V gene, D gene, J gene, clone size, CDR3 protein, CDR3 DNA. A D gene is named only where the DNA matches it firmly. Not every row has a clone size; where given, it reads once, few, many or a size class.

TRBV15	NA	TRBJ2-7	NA	CATSSVQGWEQYF	TGTGCCACCAGCAGCGTACAGGGTTGGGAGCAGTACTTC
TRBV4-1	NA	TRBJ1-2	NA	CASSPAPQLRGYTF	TGCGCCAGCAGCCCAGCTCCCCAATTGCGGGGCTACACCTTC
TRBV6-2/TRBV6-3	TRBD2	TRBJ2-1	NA	CASSPSGPGPHEQFF	TGTGCCAGCAGCCCTAGCGGACCCGGTCCTCATGAGCAGTTCTTC
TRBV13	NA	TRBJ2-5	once	CASSKPGSGPVETQYF	TGTGCCAGCAGCAAACCAGGGTCCGGGCCTGTGGAGACCCAGTACTTC
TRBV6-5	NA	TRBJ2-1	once	CASGGALNNEQFF	TGTGCCAGCGGGGGGGCCTTGAACAATGAGCAGTTCTTC
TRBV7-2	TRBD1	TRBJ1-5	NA	CASSQDRVRPQHF	TGTGCCAGCAGCCAGGACAGGGTAAGGCCCCAGCATTTT
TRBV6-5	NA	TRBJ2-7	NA	CASREGGREQYF	TGTGCCAGCAGAGAGGGGGGGCGCGAGCAGTACTTC
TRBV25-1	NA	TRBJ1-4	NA	CASSESGREKLFF	TGTGCCAGCAGTGAATCAGGTAGAGAAAAACTGTTTTTT
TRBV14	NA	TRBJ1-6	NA	CASSQDLLSPLHF	TGTGCCAGCAGCCAAGACCTTTTGTCACCCCTCCACTTT
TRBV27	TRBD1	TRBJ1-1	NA	CASSFFSGRDRGLLPEAFF	TGTGCCAGCAGTTTCTTCAGTGGGCGAGACAGGGGGCTTTTGCCTGAAGCTTTCTTT
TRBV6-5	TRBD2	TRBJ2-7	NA	CASSYPAGGQHEQYF	TGTGCCAGCAGTTACCCAGCGGGGGGGCAGCACGAGCAGTACTTC
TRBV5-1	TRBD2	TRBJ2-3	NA	CASSSGGYTDTQYF	TGCGCCAGCAGCTCGGGGGGGTACACAGATACGCAGTATTTT
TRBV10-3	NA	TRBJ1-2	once	CAVHRASNYGYTF	TGTGCCGTCCACAGGGCTTCCAACTATGGCTACACCTTC
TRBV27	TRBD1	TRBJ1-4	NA	CASSLLGTGAATNEKLFF	TGTGCCAGCAGTTTATTGGGGACAGGGGCTGCAACTAATGAAAAACTGTTTTTT
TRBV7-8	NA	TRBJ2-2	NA	CASSLGQLANTGELFF	TGTGCCAGCAGCTTAGGACAGCTAGCGAACACCGGGGAGCTGTTTTTT
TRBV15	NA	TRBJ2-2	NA	CATSRLTGELFF	TGTGCCACCAGCAGACTCACTGGGGAGCTGTTTTTT
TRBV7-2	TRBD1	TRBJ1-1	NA	CASSLDRANTEAFF	TGTGCCAGCAGCTTGGACAGGGCGAACACTGAAGCTTTCTTT
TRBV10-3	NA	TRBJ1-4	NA	CAIKSGQGQKDEKLFF	TGTGCCATCAAGTCAGGCCAGGGGCAAAAGGATGAAAAACTGTTTTTT
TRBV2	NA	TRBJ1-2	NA	CASSDGGIWGYTF	TGTGCCAGCAGTGACGGAGGAATATGGGGCTACACCTTC
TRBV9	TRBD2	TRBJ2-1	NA	CASSVDPRGGSNEQFF	TGTGCCAGCAGCGTAGACCCTCGCGGGGGTTCGAATGAGCAGTTCTTC
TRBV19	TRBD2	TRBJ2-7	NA	CASSIGAGGVYEQYF	TGTGCCAGTAGTATAGGGGCGGGGGGCGTCTACGAGCAGTACTTC
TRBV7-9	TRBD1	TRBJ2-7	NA	CASSLEGGGEQYF	TGTGCCAGCAGCTTAGAAGGGGGCGGCGAGCAGTACTTC
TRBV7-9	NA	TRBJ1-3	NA	CASRLDRSSGNTIYF	TGTGCCAGCAGATTGGACAGAAGCTCTGGAAACACCATATATTTT
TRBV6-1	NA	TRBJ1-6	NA	CASSESWGPNSPLHF	TGTGCCAGCAGTGAATCTTGGGGGCCGAATTCACCCCTCCACTTT
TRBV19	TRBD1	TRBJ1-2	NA	CASSFLLQGGYGYTF	TGTGCCAGTAGCTTCCTCCTCCAGGGGGGCTATGGCTACACCTTC
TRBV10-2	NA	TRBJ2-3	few	CAIHMEVEGPDTQYF	TGCGCCATCCATATGGAGGTGGAAGGGCCAGATACGCAGTATTTT
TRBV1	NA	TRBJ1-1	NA	CTSSQEDEGRLKNTEAFF	TGCACCAGCAGCCAAGAGGATGAAGGCAGACTAAAGAACACTGAAGCTTTCTTT
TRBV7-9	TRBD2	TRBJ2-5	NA	CASSTWVLAGRETQYF	TGTGCCAGCAGCACCTGGGTCCTAGCGGGGCGGGAGACCCAGTACTTC
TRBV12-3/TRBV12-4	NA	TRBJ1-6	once	CASSPGDSPLHF	TGTGCCAGCAGTCCCGGGGATTCACCCCTCCACTTT
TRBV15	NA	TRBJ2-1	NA	CATSQSQGLAFNEQFF	TGTGCCACCAGCCAAAGCCAGGGGCTAGCCTTCAATGAGCAGTTCTTC
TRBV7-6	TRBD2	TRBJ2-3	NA	CASSLGASGGWDTQYF	TGTGCCAGCAGCTTAGGAGCAAGCGGGGGTTGGGATACGCAGTATTTT
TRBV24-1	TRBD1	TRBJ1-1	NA	CATRGTGGTTEAFF	TGTGCCACCAGGGGGACAGGGGGTACAACTGAAGCTTTCTTT
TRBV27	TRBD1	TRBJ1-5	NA	CASSKTPGQGSNQPQHF	TGTGCCAGCAGTAAAACTCCGGGACAGGGTAGCAATCAGCCCCAGCATTTT
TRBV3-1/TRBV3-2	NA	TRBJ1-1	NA	CASSQGGLTEAFF	TGTGCCAGCAGCCAAGGCGGGTTAACTGAAGCTTTCTTT
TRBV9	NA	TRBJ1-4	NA	CASSVQGGKLFF	TGTGCCAGCAGCGTACAGGGAGGGAAACTGTTTTTT
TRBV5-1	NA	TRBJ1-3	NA	CASSIAGSGNTIYF	TGCGCCAGCAGTATTGCAGGCTCTGGAAACACCATATATTTT
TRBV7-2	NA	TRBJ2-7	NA	CASSFFGGLSYEQYF	TGTGCCAGCAGCTTCTTCGGGGGGCTCTCCTACGAGCAGTACTTC
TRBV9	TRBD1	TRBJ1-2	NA	CASSDGPGTGDYGYTF	TGTGCCAGCAGCGACGGTCCCGGGACAGGGGACTATGGCTACACCTTC
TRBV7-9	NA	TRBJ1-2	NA	CASSGQGGRYYGYTF	TGTGCCAGCAGCGGTCAGGGTGGTCGATACTATGGCTACACCTTC
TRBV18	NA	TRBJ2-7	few	CASSPGTYEQYF	TGTGCCAGCTCCCCTGGCACCTACGAGCAGTACTTC
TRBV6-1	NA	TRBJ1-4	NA	CASSESKSSRIPNEKLFF	TGTGCCAGCAGTGAATCGAAGTCAAGCAGGATTCCTAATGAAAAACTGTTTTTT
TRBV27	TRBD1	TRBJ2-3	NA	CASRPRFGGQGFSDTQYF	TGTGCCAGCAGACCCCGTTTTGGAGGACAGGGGTTTTCAGATACGCAGTATTTT
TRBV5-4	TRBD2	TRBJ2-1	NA	CASSFSGGAKEQFF	TGTGCCAGCAGCTTTAGCGGGGGGGCTAAAGAGCAGTTCTTC
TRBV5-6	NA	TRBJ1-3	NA	CASSFRTLGNTIYF	TGTGCCAGCAGCTTCCGGACACTCGGAAACACCATATATTTT
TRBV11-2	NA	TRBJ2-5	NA	CASSPGVAFQYF	TGTGCCAGCAGCCCAGGGGTAGCGTTCCAGTACTTC
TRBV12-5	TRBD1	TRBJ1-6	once	CASGFTQGANSPLHF	TGTGCTAGTGGTTTCACTCAGGGGGCTAATTCACCCCTCCACTTT
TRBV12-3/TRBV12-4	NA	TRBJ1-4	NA	CASMRATNEKLFF	TGTGCCAGCATGCGAGCAACTAATGAAAAACTGTTTTTT
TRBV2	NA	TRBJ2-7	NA	CASRGLRSSYEQYF	TGTGCCAGCAGGGGCTTACGTAGCTCCTACGAGCAGTACTTC
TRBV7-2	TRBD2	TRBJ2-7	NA	CASSPRVSGGTFSYEQYF	TGTGCCAGCAGCCCCCGGGTTAGCGGGGGGACGTTCTCCTACGAGCAGTACTTC
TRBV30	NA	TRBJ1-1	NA	CAWAQGTTEAFF	TGTGCCTGGGCTCAGGGGACCACTGAAGCTTTCTTT
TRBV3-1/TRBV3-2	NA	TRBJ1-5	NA	CASSLGIYSNQPQHF	TGTGCCAGCAGCCTCGGGATTTATAGCAATCAGCCCCAGCATTTT
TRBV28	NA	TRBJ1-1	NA	CASSPSLGGPNTEAFF	TGTGCCAGCAGCCCAAGCTTGGGAGGTCCGAACACTGAAGCTTTCTTT
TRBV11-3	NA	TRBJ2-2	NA	CASSLDLSGELFF	TGTGCCAGCAGCTTAGATCTCTCCGGGGAGCTGTTTTTT
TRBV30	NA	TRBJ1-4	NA	CAWGAGFELFF	TGTGCCTGGGGAGCGGGGTTCGAACTGTTTTTT
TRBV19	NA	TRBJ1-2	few	CASGDGGTYGYTF	TGTGCCAGTGGAGACGGGGGAACCTATGGCTACACCTTC
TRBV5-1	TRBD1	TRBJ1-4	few	CASSFEGQGLREKLFF	TGCGCCAGCAGCTTCGAGGGACAGGGGCTTCGGGAAAAACTGTTTTTT
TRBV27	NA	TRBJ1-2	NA	CASSSQPTVYGYTF	TGTGCCAGCAGTTCGCAACCGACAGTCTATGGCTACACCTTC